This T cell receptor (beta chain) stems from a study of blood T cells in healthy people across ages. This clonotype was counted at least ten times. Alongside a J-beta primer mix, a sample-barcoded 5' primer served in a second PCR lasting roughly 6 to 12 cycles. TCRdb analysed the 5' RACE reads with MiXCR anew, one entry per CDR3 protein. This sample has around 870,000 distinct CDR3 sequences; 25% to 30% occur once, and the top ten carry roughly 17%. This CDR3 comprises 16 residues. Trimming left V 0 bases short and J 2 bases short, with 14 bases between. Germline assignment: CDR1 SGDLS and CDR2 YYNGEE.

The chain combines TRBV9 with TRBJ2-5; D unclear. The TCR was taken from a woman aged 80 or older in good health. Sequenced: blood. The CDR3 coding sequence is TGTGCCAGCAGCGTAGTTGCCGGGTCCCCTCAAGAGACCCAGTACTTC. Protein: CASSVVAGSPQETQYF.